These T cell receptor beta chains were read from a single sample in a study of T cell repertoires in cytomegalovirus infection. TCRdb redid the calling of the reads with MiXCR, one entry per CDR3 protein. The table records about 360,000 distinct CDR3 sequences, 15% to 20% of them present only once. Sequences were obtained from PBMCs. The receptors here all came from a human donor in good health (CMV status not recorded). Some clones in this sample may be carry-over from other donors' samples. CDR3s include the opening cysteine and the closing phenylalanine or tryptophan. The D gene is left open where the match is weak. Part of the rows lack a size; the others show once, few, many or a class for expanded clones.

clone_size j_call v_call d_call cdr3_aa cdr3_nt
few TRBJ2-1 TRBV7-2 - CASSWNGGEQFF TGTGCCAGCAGTTGGAACGGGGGTGAGCAGTTCTTC
few TRBJ2-7 TRBV6-6 - CASRPSEGAYEQYF TGTGCCAGCAGACCTTCGGAAGGGGCCTACGAGCAGTACTTC
many TRBJ2-3 TRBV7-2 - CASSLGAGADTDTQYF TGTGCCAGCAGCTTAGGGGCGGGCGCTGACACAGATACGCAGTATTTT
many TRBJ2-7 TRBV7-2 - CASSLFDGNYEQYF TGTGCCAGCAGCTTGTTCGACGGAAACTACGAGCAGTACTTC
- TRBJ1-1 TRBV6-1 - CASSIDRSTGTEAFF TGTGCCAGCAGTATCGACAGGTCGACGGGCACTGAAGCTTTCTTT
many TRBJ1-1 TRBV7-2 - CAASFRGMNTEAFF TGTGCCGCTAGTTTCAGGGGCATGAACACTGAAGCTTTCTTT
many TRBJ2-5 TRBV7-6 - CASSLGGQQETQYF TGTGCCAGCAGCTTGGGGGGGCAGCAAGAGACCCAGTACTTC
- TRBJ2-2 TRBV28 TRBD1 CASSFITGTASRELFF TGTGCCAGCAGTTTTATAACAGGGACAGCCTCCCGGGAGCTGTTTTTT
many TRBJ2-2 TRBV4-3 - CASSQDFSDTGELFF TGCGCCAGCAGCCAAGATTTTTCCGACACCGGGGAGCTGTTTTTT
- TRBJ2-5 TRBV6-5 - CASSYGQGMETQYF TGTGCCAGCAGTTACGGGCAGGGGATGGAGACCCAGTACTTC
- TRBJ2-1 TRBV7-7 - CASSSGSNPGWDEQFF TGTGCCAGCAGCTCAGGGAGTAACCCCGGGTGGGATGAGCAGTTCTTC
many TRBJ1-2 TRBV11-2 - CASSAAGVGYGYTF TGTGCCAGCAGCGCAGCCGGGGTCGGCTATGGCTACACCTTC
many TRBJ2-6 TRBV19 - CASSIPGSGANVLTF TGTGCCAGTAGTATCCCGGGATCTGGGGCCAACGTCCTGACTTTC
many TRBJ2-7 TRBV7-2 - CASSGRGSYEQYF TGTGCCAGCAGTGGTCGAGGGAGCTACGAGCAGTACTTC
few TRBJ2-2 TRBV24-1 - CATSDSTGGELFF TGTGCCACCAGTGATTCCACAGGCGGGGAGCTGTTTTTT
- TRBJ1-4 TRBV6-5 TRBD1 CASSTGGQGGEKLFF TGTGCCAGCAGTACGGGAGGGCAGGGGGGTGAAAAACTGTTTTTT
- TRBJ2-1 TRBV12-5 TRBD2 CASGFRTSGEVNEQFF TGTGCTAGTGGTTTTCGGACTAGCGGGGAAGTAAATGAGCAGTTCTTC
few TRBJ2-2 TRBV18 TRBD1 CASSRGQGTTGELFF TGTGCCAGCTCACGGGGACAGGGGACCACCGGGGAGCTGTTTTTT
many TRBJ2-2 TRBV7-9 TRBD1 CASSTAGTGGRGTGELFF TGTGCCAGCAGCACCGCCGGGACAGGGGGCAGAGGCACCGGGGAGCTGTTTTTT
- TRBJ1-2 TRBV11-2 - CASSHPNGGDGYTF TGTGCCAGCAGCCACCCCAATGGAGGAGACGGCTACACCTTC
few TRBJ2-7 TRBV27 - CASSLSGRIYEQYF TGTGCCAGCAGTCTAAGTGGCCGAATCTACGAGCAGTACTTC
- TRBJ2-3 TRBV7-6 TRBD1 CSSSLRMGQGGADTQYF TGTTCCAGCAGCTTACGAATGGGACAGGGGGGTGCAGATACGCAGTATTTT
few TRBJ1-2 TRBV27 TRBD1 CASSSRTGSGYTF TGTGCCAGCAGTTCCCGGACAGGGTCTGGCTACACCTTC
- TRBJ1-6 TRBV12-3/TRBV12-4 - CASSHTYGDSPLHF TGTGCCAGCAGCCACACCTACGGAGATTCACCCCTCCACTTT
few TRBJ2-5 TRBV7-9 - CASSLVSRANQETQYF TGTGCCAGCAGCTTAGTAAGCAGGGCCAACCAAGAGACCCAGTACTTC
- TRBJ1-6 TRBV7-2 - CASSFLQGPNNSPLHF TGTGCCAGCAGCTTCCTCCAGGGCCCGAATAATTCACCCCTCCACTTT
- TRBJ2-3 TRBV10-3 - CASGAPGGMGRTDTQYF TGTGCCTCCGGGGCCCCTGGCGGGATGGGGAGAACAGATACGCAGTATTTT
- TRBJ1-2 TRBV12-5 TRBD1 CASGLVYGQGVLGYTF TGTGCTAGTGGTTTGGTATACGGACAGGGGGTTCTTGGCTACACCTTC
many TRBJ2-7 TRBV28 - CASRPARASTEQYF TGTGCCAGCAGACCCGCTCGGGCCTCTACAGAGCAGTACTTC
many TRBJ2-1 TRBV6-2/TRBV6-3 - CASSYSKPGSGNEQFF TGTGCCAGCAGTTACTCGAAGCCGGGTTCAGGCAATGAGCAGTTCTTC
- TRBJ1-5 TRBV12-3/TRBV12-4 - CASSLAYPDQPQHF TGTGCCAGCAGTTTAGCATACCCAGATCAGCCCCAGCATTTT
few TRBJ1-2 TRBV7-2 TRBD1 CASSLTGDVYGYTF TGTGCCAGCAGCTTAACAGGGGACGTCTATGGCTACACCTTC